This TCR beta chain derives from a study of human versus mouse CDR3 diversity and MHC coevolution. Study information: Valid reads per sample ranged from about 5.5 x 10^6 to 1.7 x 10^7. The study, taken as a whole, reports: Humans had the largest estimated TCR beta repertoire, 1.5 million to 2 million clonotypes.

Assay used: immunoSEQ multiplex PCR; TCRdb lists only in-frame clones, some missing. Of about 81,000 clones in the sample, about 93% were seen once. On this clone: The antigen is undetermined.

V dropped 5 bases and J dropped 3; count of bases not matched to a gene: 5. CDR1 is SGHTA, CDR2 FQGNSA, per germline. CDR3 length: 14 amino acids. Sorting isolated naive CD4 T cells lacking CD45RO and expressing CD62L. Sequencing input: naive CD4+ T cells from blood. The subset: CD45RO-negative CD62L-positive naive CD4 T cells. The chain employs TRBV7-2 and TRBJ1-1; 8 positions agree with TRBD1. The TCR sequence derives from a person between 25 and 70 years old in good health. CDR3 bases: TGTGCCAGCAGCCTAGACAGGGGAGACACTGAAGCTTTCTTT. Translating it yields CASSLDRGDTEAFF.